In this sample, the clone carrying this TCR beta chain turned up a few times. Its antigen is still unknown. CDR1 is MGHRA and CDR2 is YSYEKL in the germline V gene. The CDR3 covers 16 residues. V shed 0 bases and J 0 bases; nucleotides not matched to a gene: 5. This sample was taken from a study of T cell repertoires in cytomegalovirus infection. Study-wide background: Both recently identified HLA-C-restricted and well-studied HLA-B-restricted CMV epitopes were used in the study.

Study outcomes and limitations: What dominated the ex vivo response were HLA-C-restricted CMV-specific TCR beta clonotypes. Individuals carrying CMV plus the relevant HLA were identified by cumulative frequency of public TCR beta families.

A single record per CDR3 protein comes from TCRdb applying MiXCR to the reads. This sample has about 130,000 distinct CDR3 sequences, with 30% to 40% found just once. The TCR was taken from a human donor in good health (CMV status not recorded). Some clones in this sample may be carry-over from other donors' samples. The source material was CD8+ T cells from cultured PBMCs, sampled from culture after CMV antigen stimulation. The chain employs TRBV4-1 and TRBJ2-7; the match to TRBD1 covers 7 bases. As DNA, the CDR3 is TGCGCCAGCAGCCAAGATCCGGGACAGAGCTCCTACGAGCAGTACTTC. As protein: CASSQDPGQSSYEQYF.